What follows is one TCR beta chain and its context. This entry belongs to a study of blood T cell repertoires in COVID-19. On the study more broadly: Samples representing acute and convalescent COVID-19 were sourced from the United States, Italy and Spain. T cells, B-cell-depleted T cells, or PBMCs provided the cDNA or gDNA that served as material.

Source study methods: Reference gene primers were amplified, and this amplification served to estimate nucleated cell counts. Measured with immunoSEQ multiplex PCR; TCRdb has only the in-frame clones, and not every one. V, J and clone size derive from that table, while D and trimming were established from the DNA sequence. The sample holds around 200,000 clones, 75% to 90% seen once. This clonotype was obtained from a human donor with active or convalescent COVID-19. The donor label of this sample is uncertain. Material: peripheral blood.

The CDR3, as DNA: TGTGCCACCGCGAGGGGGCAGGAGGGCTCCTATAATTCACCCCTCCACTTT. It specifies CATARGQEGSYNSPLHF. The chain combines TRBV19 with TRBJ1-6; 7 nucleotides align to TRBD1. CDR1 and CDR2 (germline): LNHDA, SQIVND (reference sequence). The CDR3 length is 17 residues. The junction had 12 bases not matched to a gene; V was cut back by 10 bases and J by 0 bases.